This TCR beta chain was captured in a study of T cells after yellow fever vaccination. A universal primer site and UMIs were added as TCR cDNA was made by 5'RACE template switching. TCRdb independently ran MiXCR on the 5' RACE reads; one entry per CDR3 protein. Here the sample spans about 120,000 distinct CDR3 sequences, approximately 7.1% being singletons. This clonotype was detected many times. What it binds is unknown. Study observations and caveats: Most clones from primary vaccination resurfaced after the booster (around 95% CD4, more than 75% CD8). A weaker secondary response peaked on day 5, the primary on day 15.

The material was CD4+ T cells sorted from PBMCs, obtained about 41 days after the first yellow fever vaccination. This TCR was sampled from a man between 18 and 35 years old who received the YFV17D yellow fever vaccine.

CDR3 loop: CASSRDRDPHGYTF. The DNA of the CDR3 is TGCGCCAGCAGCAGGGACAGGGATCCCCATGGCTACACCTTC. The chain links TRBV5-1 to TRBJ1-2, with TRBD1 matching 9 bases. V shed 4 bases, J shed 6 bases, and the junction held 7 bases outside the gene matches. The CDR3 runs to 14 residues. The germline gives CDR1 SGHRS, CDR2 YFSETQ.